This TCR beta chain was found in a study of T cell repertoires in cytomegalovirus infection (dated by TCRdb to the late 2010s). In terms of the full investigation: Recently identified HLA-C-restricted CMV epitopes, whose presentation resists viral immunomodulation, were targeted by peptide stimulations together with well-studied HLA-B-restricted epitopes. Donor HLA type was relevant to the analysis, as public TCR beta signatures indicated carriage of CMV infection together with the matching HLA type.

The sequencer listed for this sample is Illumina HiSeq 1500. TCRdb applied fastp at Q25 and MiXCR to the public reads, then kept only in-frame beta chains. Merged by CDR3 protein, the rows form single entries marked with the most common genes and DNA. In all, the sample holds roughly 800,000 distinct CDR3 sequences, and approximately 32% of those were seen once. The ten largest clones take up less than 15% of the sample. The germline V gene specifies ENHRY as CDR1 and SYGVKD as CDR2. Including the terminal cysteine and phenylalanine, the CDR3 comprises 16 residues. Solely the CDR3 DNA is kept, with 48 bases framed from the first base. V loses 0 bases of germline sequence and J loses 2 bases, and the interval between the two ends is 12 bases. In light of the paper, this sample's treatment or condition label describes: in vitro stimulation with specific CMV peptide epitopes to enrich CMV-specific T cells.

Overall study results and their limits: Carriers of CMV infection plus the relevant HLA type were discriminated by the cumulative frequency of public TCR beta family members in the study cohort and in an independent roughly 350-donor cohort. The ex vivo response was dominated by HLA-C-restricted CMV-specific TCR beta clonotypes, which also provided the single most frequent clonotype in two of eight donors.

This clonotype was counted at least ten times. What antigen it recognizes has not been identified. Within one base of it there is no much larger clone, and no base qualities were kept. The chain employs TRBV10-3 and TRBJ2-3; D gene: possibly TRBD2, on 7 matching bases. Sequences were derived from cultured CD8+ T cells from PBMCs, sampled from culture after CMV antigen stimulation. The TCR originated in a human donor in good health (CMV status not recorded). Some clones in this sample may be carry-over from other donors' samples. The DNA sequence reads TGTGCCATCAGTGAGTCGAGGGGGGGAAACACAGATACGCAGTATTTT. Translated, it reads CAISESRGGNTDTQYF.